This TCR beta chain was captured by sequencing in a study of blood T cell repertoires in COVID-19. Libraries were prepared by immunoSEQ multiplex PCR; TCRdb keeps only in-frame clonotypes and omits some of them. The table has 300,000 or so clones, roughly 85% seen once. The study drew participants aged about 18 to 89 years from roughly 25 US areas. Trimming at V came to 2 bases and at J to 0 bases, leaving 4 bases not matched to a gene. Germline CDR1 reads MNHNY; CDR2 reads SVGAGI (reference sequence). CDR3 length: 16 amino acids. The chain uses TRBV6-6 and TRBJ1-3; 7 nucleotides align to TRBD1. This receptor was taken from a woman aged 25 to 39 who had recovered from COVID-19. What was sequenced was PBMCs or T cells enriched from blood (not recorded which). This chain's CDR3 is CASSYGQVRSGNTIYF. The CDR3 region has the DNA TGTGCCAGCAGTTACGGACAGGTCCGCTCTGGAAACACCATATATTTT.